A single sample is the source of the 15 T cell receptor beta chains below, sequenced in a study of blood T cell repertoires in COVID-19. Here immunoSEQ multiplex PCR was the method, and the copy in TCRdb shows in-frame clones only, minus some. This table has 150,000 to 200,000 clones, 70% to 85% appearing once. The sequenced material came from peripheral blood. These TCRs come from a woman of 80 years or more with acute or convalescent COVID-19.

The V and J genes are TRBV19 and TRBJ1-1; 7 nucleotides line up with TRBD1. The V and J ends lost 6 bases and 4 bases, in that order; junction bases with no gene match: 2. The germline CDR1 and CDR2 sequences are LNHDA and SQIVND (reference sequence). CDR3 length: 12 amino acids. The CDR3 bases are TGTGCCAGTAGACAGGGGTTCACTGAAGCTTTCTTT. Protein product: CASRQGFTEAFF. Using reference TRBV19 and TRBJ1-1 for the parts outside the CDR3, the full variable domain is DGGITQSPKYLFRKEGQNVTLSCEQNLNHDAMYWYRQDPGQGLRLIYYSQIVNDFQKGDIAEGYSVSREKKESFPLTVTSAQKNPTAFYLCASRQGFTEAFFGQGTRLTVV.

The rearrangement uses TRBV27 and TRBJ2-7, with 9 nucleotides matching TRBD2. This CDR3 has 16 residues. CDR1 MNHEY and CDR2 SMNVEV come from the germline V gene (reference sequence). Unmatched junction bases numbered 10, after V lost 5 bases and J lost 2 bases. The CDR3 spells CASSPRGLAQTYEQYF. The CDR3 DNA is TGTGCCAGCAGTCCCCGAGGACTAGCGCAAACCTACGAGCAGTACTTC.

The genes are TRBV4-1 and TRBJ2-5; maybe TRBD2 (7 bases). V was trimmed by 1 base and J by 4 bases, leaving 13 bases between them. Germline values: CDR1 MGHRA, CDR2 YSYEKL. CDR3 size: 15 residues. Written as DNA, the CDR3 is TGCGCCAGCAGCCAAGGGGCGGGGGCTGGAGAGACCCAGTACTTC. It yields the protein CASSQGAGAGETQYF.

At least ten counts were recorded for this clone. The gene calls are TRBV11-2 and TRBJ2-7; the match to TRBD1 covers 9 bases. The CDR3 runs 17 residues. Germline V gene sequence: CDR1 SGHAT, CDR2 FQNNGV. The junction had 7 bases not matched to a gene; V was cut back by 0 bases and J by 1 base. The chain's CDR3 is CASSLEGQGLMSYEQYF. For the CDR3, the DNA is TGTGCCAGCAGCTTAGAAGGACAGGGGTTAATGTCCTACGAGCAGTACTTC.

This chain connects TRBV20-1 to TRBJ2-5; D is perhaps TRBD2 (5 bases). This CDR3 has 10 amino acids. With 6 bases removed from V and 4 bases from J, the gap between germline ends came to 6 bases. CDR1 and CDR2 (germline): DFQATT, SNEGSKA (reference sequence). CDR3 loop: CSAAGETQYF. In DNA form, the CDR3 reads TGCAGTGCCGCGGGAGAGACCCAGTACTTC.

The chain has TRBV7-2 and TRBJ1-6; possible D gene TRBD1, 6 bases. The CDR3 runs 16 residues. Per the germline V gene, CDR1 is SGHTA and CDR2 is FQGNSA. Trimming cost V 4 bases and J 10 bases, with 20 bases left between them. CDR3 region: CASSSRHRVSWSPLHF. The CDR3 DNA is TGTGCCAGCAGCTCCCGCCACAGGGTATCTTGGTCACCCCTCCACTTT.

V usage is TRBV30 and J usage is TRBJ2-5; TRBD2 aligns across 8 bases. This CDR3 contains 13 residues. The germline CDR1 and CDR2 sequences are GTSNPN and SVGIG (reference sequence). The trim removed 1 base at V and 5 bases at J, leaving 3 bases unmatched. Here the CDR3 reads CAWSEGLGETQYF. The CDR3 bases are TGTGCCTGGAGTGAGGGACTAGGCGAGACCCAGTACTTC.

The count of this clone is one. The chain carries TRBV15 and TRBJ2-7; 8 bases fit TRBD1. Germline lookup yields CDR1 LNHNV and CDR2 YYDKDF (reference sequence). The CDR3 length is 15 residues. The V gene end was trimmed by 5 bases and the J gene end by 3 bases; junction bases not matched to a gene: 9. CDR3 sequence: CATSPARGQGYEQYF. The CDR3 nucleotides read TGTGCCACCAGCCCAGCCCGAGGACAGGGCTACGAGCAGTACTTC.

The CDR3 sequence is CASSLEGRGNEQFF. As DNA, the CDR3 is TGTGCCAGCAGCTTAGAGGGGAGGGGCAATGAGCAGTTCTTC. The rearrangement links TRBV11-2 to TRBJ2-1, with 7 nucleotides matching TRBD2. V trimming: 0 bases; J trimming: 6 bases; junction bases outside the gene matches: 2. The CDR3 consists of 14 residues. From germline, CDR1 is SGHAT and CDR2 FQNNGV.

The chain employs TRBV5-4 and TRBJ1-4; a weak D match, TRBD1 (6 bases). The ends were cut back, 3 bases at V and 8 bases at J, with 14 bases in the middle. Germline V CDR1 and CDR2: SGHNT, YYREEE (reference sequence). The CDR3 loop spans 14 amino acids. This chain's CDR3 is CASSSGTLGEKLFF. The CDR3, as DNA: TGTGCCAGCAGCTCCGGGACACTCGGGGAAAAACTGTTTTTT.

The rearrangement uses TRBV15 and TRBJ2-5; D might be TRBD2 (7 bases). CDR1 and CDR2 from the germline V gene are LNHNV and YYDKDF (reference sequence). This CDR3 region has 15 residues. V gave up 1 base and J gave up 5 bases, with 14 bases separating them. CDR3 coding DNA: TGTGCCACCAGCAGAGCGGGGGGCGTTCTGGAGACCCAGTACTTC. As protein: CATSRAGGVLETQYF.

The V and J genes are TRBV2 and TRBJ1-5; TRBD1 might be the D (5 bases). Trimming removed 4 bases at V and 2 bases at J, with 9 bases between. Germline V gene data show CDR1 as SNHLY and CDR2 as FYNNEI. There are 14 residues in the CDR3. The chain's CDR3 is CASSVGAGNQPQHF. CDR3 bases: TGTGCCAGCAGTGTTGGGGCAGGCAATCAGCCCCAGCATTTT.

V and J are TRBV13 and TRBJ1-5; TRBD1 might be the D (5 bases). The V gene's germline CDR1 is PRHDT and CDR2 FYEKMQ (reference sequence). The CDR3 loop spans 15 amino acids. The V end was cut by 1 base, the J end by 3 bases, with 10 bases between. For the CDR3, the DNA is TGTGCCAGCAGCTTAGTAGCAGGGAACAATCAGCCCCAGCATTTT. This gives the protein CASSLVAGNNQPQHF.

The chain joins TRBV12-3 or TRBV12-4 to TRBJ1-2; 7 bases map to TRBD1. CDR3 length: 13 amino acids. With V trimmed by 6 bases and J by 5 bases, 6 bases remained unmatched. The CDR3 sequence: CASSAGQDYGYTF. As DNA, the CDR3 is TGTGCCAGCAGCGCCGGACAGGATTATGGCTACACCTTC.

The V call is TRBV5-3, the J call TRBJ2-1; 16 nucleotides align to TRBD2. TRBV5-3 is an open reading frame whose function is uncertain. After removal of 4 bases from V and 5 bases from J, the junction contained 9 bases not matched to a gene. The CDR3 is 18 amino acids. Written as DNA, the CDR3 is TGTGCCAGAAGCGGGACTAGCGGGAGGGCCAGGACACACAATGAGCAGTTCTTC. As protein: CARSGTSGRARTHNEQFF.